This TCR beta chain derives from a study of blood T cell repertoires in COVID-19. Overall study context: Samples representing acute and convalescent COVID-19 were sourced from the United States, Italy and Spain.

Germline trimming cut 3 bases from V and 0 bases from J; bases unmatched to any gene: 3. This CDR3 contains 15 residues. Per germline, CDR1 SGHRS and CDR2 YFSETQ. TCRdb's table, derived via immunoSEQ multiplex PCR, lists solely in-frame clones and lacks some. The table records approximately 99,000 clones, 85% to 90% of them present only once. A few counts support this clone. V is TRBV5-1 and J is TRBJ2-1, with TRBD1 identical over 7 bases. The sample was peripheral blood. The clonotype originates from a man between 45 and 60 years old with COVID-19, enrolled during active disease. CDR3 coding DNA: TGCGCCAGCAGCTCGGGACAGACCTCCTACAATGAGCAGTTCTTC. It is translated as CASSSGQTSYNEQFF.